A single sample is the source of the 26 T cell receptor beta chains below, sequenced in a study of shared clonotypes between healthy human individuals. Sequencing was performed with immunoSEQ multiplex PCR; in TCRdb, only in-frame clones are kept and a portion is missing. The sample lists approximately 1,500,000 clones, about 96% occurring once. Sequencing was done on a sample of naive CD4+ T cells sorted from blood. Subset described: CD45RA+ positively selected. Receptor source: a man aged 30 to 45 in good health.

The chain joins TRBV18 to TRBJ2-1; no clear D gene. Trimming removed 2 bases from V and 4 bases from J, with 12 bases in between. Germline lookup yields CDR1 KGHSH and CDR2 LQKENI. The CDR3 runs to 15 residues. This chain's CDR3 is CASSPETRSYNEQFF. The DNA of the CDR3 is TGTGCCAGCTCACCAGAGACAAGGTCTTACAATGAGCAGTTCTTC.

In DNA form, the CDR3 reads TGTGCCAGCAGTGAGAATGCCAGCCGAAACTATGGCTACACCTTC. It yields the protein CASSENASRNYGYTF. The rearrangement links TRBV6-1 to TRBJ1-2; no reliable D call. Germline V CDR1 and CDR2: MNHNS, SASEGT. V dropped 3 bases and J dropped 2 bases, with 13 bases sitting between them. CDR3 length: 15 residues.

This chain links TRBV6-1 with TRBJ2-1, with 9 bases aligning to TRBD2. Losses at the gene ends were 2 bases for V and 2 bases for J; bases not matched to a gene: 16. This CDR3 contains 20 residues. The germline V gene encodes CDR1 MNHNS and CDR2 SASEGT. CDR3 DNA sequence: TGTGCCAGCAGTGAATTTTCTTCGCCTAGCGGGAATTTACCCTACAATGAGCAGTTCTTC. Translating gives CASSEFSSPSGNLPYNEQFF.

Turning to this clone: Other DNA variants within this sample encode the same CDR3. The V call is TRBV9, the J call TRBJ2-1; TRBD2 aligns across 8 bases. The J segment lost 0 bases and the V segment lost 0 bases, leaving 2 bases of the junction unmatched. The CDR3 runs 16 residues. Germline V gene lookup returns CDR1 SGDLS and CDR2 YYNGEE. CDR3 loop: CASSVVSGSSYNEQFF. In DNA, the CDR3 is TGTGCCAGCAGCGTAGTGAGCGGGAGCTCCTACAATGAGCAGTTCTTC.

CDR3 nucleotides: TGCGCCAGCAGTAAGGCCCAGGGGGCTACGGGCTACACCTTC. Its protein is CASSKAQGATGYTF. The chain carries TRBV5-1 and TRBJ1-2; TRBD1 matches 8 bases. Losses at the gene ends were 5 bases for V and 8 bases for J; bases not matched to a gene: 11. The CDR3 consists of 14 residues. Germline-derived CDR1 and CDR2 are SGHRS and YFSETQ.

In nucleotides, the CDR3 is TGCGCCAGCAGCTTGGGTCTTGGCGGGAGCACCTACAATGAGCAGTTCTTC. This codes for CASSLGLGGSTYNEQFF. This chain uses TRBV5-1 with TRBJ2-1, with 7 positions matching TRBD2. The CDR3 extends over 17 amino acids. V shed 0 bases and J 2 bases; nucleotides not matched to a gene: 8. Germline-derived CDR1 and CDR2 are SGHRS and YFSETQ.

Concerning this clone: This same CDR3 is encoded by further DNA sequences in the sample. The CDR3 region is CASSLGSTGGGYTF. For the CDR3, the DNA is TGTGCCAGCAGCTTAGGCTCGACAGGGGGAGGCTACACCTTC. The chain recombines TRBV7-9 with TRBJ1-2; TRBD1 aligns across 9 bases. V trimming: 1 base; J trimming: 8 bases; junction bases outside the gene matches: 5. Germline lookup yields CDR1 SEHNR and CDR2 FQNEAQ (reference sequence). The CDR3 length is 14 residues.

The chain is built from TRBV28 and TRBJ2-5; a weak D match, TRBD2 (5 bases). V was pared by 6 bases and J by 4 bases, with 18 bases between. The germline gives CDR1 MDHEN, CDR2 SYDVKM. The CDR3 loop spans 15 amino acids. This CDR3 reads CASSLHWTYRETQYF. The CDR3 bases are TGTGCCAGCAGCCTCCATTGGACTTATCGAGAGACCCAGTACTTC.

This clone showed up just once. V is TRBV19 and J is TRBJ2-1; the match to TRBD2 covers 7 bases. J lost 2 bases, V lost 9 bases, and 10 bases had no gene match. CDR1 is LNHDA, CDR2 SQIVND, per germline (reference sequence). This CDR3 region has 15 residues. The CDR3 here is CASGLQAGAYNEQFF. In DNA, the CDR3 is TGTGCCAGCGGACTACAGGCGGGAGCCTACAATGAGCAGTTCTTC.

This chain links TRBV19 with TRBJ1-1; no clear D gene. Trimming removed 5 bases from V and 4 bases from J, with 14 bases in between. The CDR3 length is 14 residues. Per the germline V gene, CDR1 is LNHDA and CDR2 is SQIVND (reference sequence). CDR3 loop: CASSSEGSSTEAFF. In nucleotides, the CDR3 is TGTGCCAGTAGTTCTGAGGGAAGTAGCACTGAAGCTTTCTTT.

CDR3 nucleotides: TGTGCCAGCAGTACCACTAGCCCTGGGCATGGCTACACCTTC. This translates into CASSTTSPGHGYTF. V and J are TRBV28 and TRBJ1-2; no definite D call. V gave up 5 bases and J gave up 6 bases, with 16 bases separating them. The CDR3 runs to 14 residues. Looked up from germline, CDR1 is MDHEN and CDR2 is SYDVKM.

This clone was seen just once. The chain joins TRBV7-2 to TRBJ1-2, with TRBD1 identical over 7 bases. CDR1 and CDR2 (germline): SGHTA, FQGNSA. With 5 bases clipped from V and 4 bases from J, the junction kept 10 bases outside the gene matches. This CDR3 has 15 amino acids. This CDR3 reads CASSLNPRGGYGYTF. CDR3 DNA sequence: TGTGCCAGCAGCCTAAATCCCAGGGGGGGCTATGGCTACACCTTC.

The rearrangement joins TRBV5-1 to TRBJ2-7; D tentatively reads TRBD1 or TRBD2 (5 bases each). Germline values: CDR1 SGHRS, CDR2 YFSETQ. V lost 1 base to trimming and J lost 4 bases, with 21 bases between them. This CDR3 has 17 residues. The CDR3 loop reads CASSLRPGAKSMYEQYF. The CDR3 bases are TGCGCCAGCAGCTTGCGACCCGGGGCCAAGTCTATGTACGAGCAGTACTTC.

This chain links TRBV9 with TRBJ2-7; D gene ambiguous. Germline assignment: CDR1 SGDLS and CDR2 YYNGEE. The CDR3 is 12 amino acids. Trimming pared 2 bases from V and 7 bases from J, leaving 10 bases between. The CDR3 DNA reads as TGTGCCAGCAGCGTTGCTGGGGAAGAGCAGTACTTC. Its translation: CASSVAGEEQYF. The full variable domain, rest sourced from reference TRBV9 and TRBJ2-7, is DSGVTQTPKHLITATGQRVTLRCSPRSGDLSVYWYQQSLDQGLQFLIQYYNGEERAKGNILERFSAQQFPDLHSELNLSSLELGDSALYFCASSVAGEEQYFGPGTRLTVT.

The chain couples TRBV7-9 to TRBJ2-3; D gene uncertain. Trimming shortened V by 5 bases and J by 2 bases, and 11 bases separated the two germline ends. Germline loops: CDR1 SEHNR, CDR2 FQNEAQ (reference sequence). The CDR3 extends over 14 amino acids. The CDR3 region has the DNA TGTGCCAGCAGCGCCTCCCTCCTCACAGATACGCAGTATTTT. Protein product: CASSASLLTDTQYF.

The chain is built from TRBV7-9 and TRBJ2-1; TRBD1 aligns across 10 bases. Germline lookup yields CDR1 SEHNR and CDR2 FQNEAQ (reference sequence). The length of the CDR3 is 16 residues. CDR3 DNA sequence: TGTGGGGCGAGCTTAGGGGTCCGGGACAGGGGTAATGAGCAGTTCTTC. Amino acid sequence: CGASLGVRDRGNEQFF. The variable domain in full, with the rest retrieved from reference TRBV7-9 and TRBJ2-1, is DTGVSQNPRHKITKRGQNVTFRCDPISEHNRLYWYRQTLGQGPEFLTYFQNEAQLEKSRLLSDRFSAERPKGSFSTLEIQRTEQGDSAMYLCGASLGVRDRGNEQFFGPGTRLTVL.

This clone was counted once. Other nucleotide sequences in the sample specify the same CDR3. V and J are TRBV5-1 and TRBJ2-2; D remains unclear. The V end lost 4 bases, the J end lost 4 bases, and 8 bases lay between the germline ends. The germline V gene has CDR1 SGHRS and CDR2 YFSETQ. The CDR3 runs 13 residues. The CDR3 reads CASSPQPTGELFF. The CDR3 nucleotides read TGCGCCAGCAGCCCTCAGCCCACCGGGGAGCTGTTTTTT.

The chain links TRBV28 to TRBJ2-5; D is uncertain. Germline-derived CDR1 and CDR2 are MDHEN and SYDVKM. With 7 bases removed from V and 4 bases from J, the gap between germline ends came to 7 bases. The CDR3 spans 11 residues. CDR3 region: CASTVGETQYF. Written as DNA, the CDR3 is TGTGCCAGCACAGTGGGAGAGACCCAGTACTTC.

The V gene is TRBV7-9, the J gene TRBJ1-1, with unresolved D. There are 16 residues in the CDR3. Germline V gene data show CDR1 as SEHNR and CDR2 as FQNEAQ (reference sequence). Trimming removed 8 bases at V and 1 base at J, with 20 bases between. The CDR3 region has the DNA TGTGCCAGCCGAAGAAAGGAGCAACGAGAGAACACTGAAGCTTTCTTT. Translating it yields CASRRKEQRENTEAFF.

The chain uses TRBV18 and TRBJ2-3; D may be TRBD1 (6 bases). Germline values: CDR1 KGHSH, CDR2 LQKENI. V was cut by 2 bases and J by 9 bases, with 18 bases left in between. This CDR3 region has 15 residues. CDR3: CASSPSTQGRQTQYF. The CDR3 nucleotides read TGTGCCAGCTCACCATCGACCCAGGGGAGACAGACGCAGTATTTT.

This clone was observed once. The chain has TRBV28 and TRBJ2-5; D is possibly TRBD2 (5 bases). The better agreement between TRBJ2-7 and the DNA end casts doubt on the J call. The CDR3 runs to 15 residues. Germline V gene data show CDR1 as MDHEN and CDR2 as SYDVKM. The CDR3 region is CASSFGNTSSYEQYF. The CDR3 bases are TGTGCCAGCAGTTTCGGGAACACCAGCTCCTACGAGCAGTACTTC.

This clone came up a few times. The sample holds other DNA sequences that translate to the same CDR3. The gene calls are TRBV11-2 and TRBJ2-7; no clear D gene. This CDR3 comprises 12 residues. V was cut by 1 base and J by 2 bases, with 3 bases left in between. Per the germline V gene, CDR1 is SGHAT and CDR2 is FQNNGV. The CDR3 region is CASSLVTYEQYF. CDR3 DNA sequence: TGTGCCAGCAGCTTAGTTACCTACGAGCAGTACTTC.

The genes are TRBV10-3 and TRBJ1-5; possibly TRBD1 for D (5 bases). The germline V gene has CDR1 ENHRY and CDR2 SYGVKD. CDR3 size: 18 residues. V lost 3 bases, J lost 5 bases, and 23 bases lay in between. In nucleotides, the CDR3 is TGTGCCATCAGTGAACGACCATTGCCAGGGAAATTAGATCAGCCCCAGCATTTT. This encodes CAISERPLPGKLDQPQHF.

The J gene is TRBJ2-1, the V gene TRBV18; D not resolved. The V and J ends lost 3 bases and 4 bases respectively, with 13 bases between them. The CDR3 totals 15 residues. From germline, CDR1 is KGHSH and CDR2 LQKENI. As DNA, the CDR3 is TGTGCCAGCTCACCTGACATTTCGCGATACAATGAGCAGTTCTTC. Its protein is CASSPDISRYNEQFF.

The CDR3 is CASSYSGVRGYTF. The CDR3 DNA is TGTGCCAGCAGTTACTCGGGGGTCAGAGGCTACACCTTC. The chain couples TRBV6-5 to TRBJ1-2; a weak D match, TRBD1 (5 bases). The CDR3 is made up of 13 amino acids. V was clipped by 0 bases and J by 8 bases, with 10 bases between them. Per germline, CDR1 MNHEY and CDR2 SVGAGI.

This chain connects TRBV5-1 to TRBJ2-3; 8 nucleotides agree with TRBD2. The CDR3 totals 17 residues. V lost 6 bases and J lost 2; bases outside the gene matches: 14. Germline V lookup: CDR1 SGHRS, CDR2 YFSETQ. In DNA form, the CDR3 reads TGCGCCAGCAAGGCAGGCGGGAGCGGGAGATACACAGATACGCAGTATTTT. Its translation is CASKAGGSGRYTDTQYF. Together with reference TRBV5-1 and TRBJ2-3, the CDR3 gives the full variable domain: KAGVTQTPRYLIKTRGQQVTLSCSPISGHRSVSWYQQTPGQGLQFLFEYFSETQRNKGNFPGRFSGRQFSNSRSEMNVSTLELGDSALYLCASKAGGSGRYTDTQYFGPGTRLTVL.